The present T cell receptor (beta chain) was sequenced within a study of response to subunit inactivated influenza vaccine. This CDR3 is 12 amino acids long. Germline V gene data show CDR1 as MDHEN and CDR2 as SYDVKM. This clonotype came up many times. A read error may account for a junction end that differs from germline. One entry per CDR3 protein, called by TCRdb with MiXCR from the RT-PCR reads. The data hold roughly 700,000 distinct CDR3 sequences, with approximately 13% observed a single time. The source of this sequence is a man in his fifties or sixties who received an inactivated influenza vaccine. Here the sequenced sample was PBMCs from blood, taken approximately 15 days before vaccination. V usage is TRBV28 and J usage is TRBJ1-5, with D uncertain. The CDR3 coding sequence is TGTGCTAGCAGGAATAGCAATCAGCCCCAGCATTTT. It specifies CASRNSNQPQHF.